This T cell receptor (beta chain) was identified in a study of cytomegalovirus exposure and HLA in healthy donors. With 6 bases clipped from V and 4 bases from J, the junction kept 8 bases outside the gene matches. This CDR3 spans 14 amino acids. The V gene's germline CDR1 is MNHEY and CDR2 SMNVEV (reference sequence). TCRdb's table, derived via immunoSEQ multiplex PCR, lists solely in-frame clones and lacks some. This sample has some 76,000 clones, with approximately 93% found just once. Details on this clone: The antigen is unknown.

Points from the study as a whole: Reports credit the classifier with highly specific, highly sensitive diagnosis of cytomegalovirus status. Cytomegalovirus association was assigned to more than 150 TCR beta chains.

The chain is built from TRBV27 and TRBJ1-2; 7 bases agree with TRBD1. The clonotype originates from a woman younger than 30 in good health and CMV-seropositive. The sample comprised PBMCs. The CDR3, as DNA: TGTGCCAGCAGACAAGGGACAGACTTCTATGGCTACACCTTC. Translating it yields CASRQGTDFYGYTF.